A single sample gave rise to the 4 T cell receptor beta chains below, sequenced in a study of human T cells and chemical hapten exposure. Each CDR3 protein gets one entry after TCRdb re-called the RACE reads with MiXCR. The data show some 78,000 distinct CDR3 sequences, around 8.7% seen once. Stated time point: healthy volunteer bleed at 6 weeks. Total RNA was isolated from unfractionated whole blood. The material sequenced was whole blood. The receptors come from a male donor in good health. Some clones in this sample may be carry-over from other donors' samples.

V and J are TRBV6-1 and TRBJ2-1, with 9 positions matching TRBD1. CDR1 is MNHNS, CDR2 SASEGT, per germline. The CDR3 covers 15 residues. V gave up 6 bases and J gave up 4 bases; unmatched junction bases: 7. CDR3 residues: CASREQGADYNEQFF. The DNA of the CDR3 is TGTGCCAGCAGGGAACAGGGGGCGGATTACAATGAGCAGTTCTTC.

This clonotype was found a few times. The CDR3 DNA reads as TGTGCCAGCAGCCAGATCATGGGGAGCACTGAAGCTTTCTTT. It codes for CASSQIMGSTEAFF. J is TRBJ1-1 and V is TRBV14; D is uncertain. The CDR3 covers 14 residues. V lost 3 bases to trimming and J lost 4 bases, with 12 bases between them. The germline V gene encodes CDR1 SGHDN and CDR2 FVKESK.

This chain uses TRBV29-1 with TRBJ2-7; D is possibly TRBD2 (5 bases). V gave up 4 bases and J gave up 0 bases, with 10 bases separating them. The CDR3 extends over 13 amino acids. CDR1 and CDR2 (germline): SQVTM, ANQGSEA. This CDR3 reads CSVAGSSSYEQYF. CDR3 in DNA: TGCAGCGTTGCGGGAAGCAGCTCCTACGAGCAGTACTTC.

This clonotype showed up just a few times. This chain uses TRBV12-3 or TRBV12-4 with TRBJ2-7; TRBD1 matches 7 bases. The CDR3 has 17 amino acids. Trimming removed 6 bases from V and 5 bases from J; junction bases left unmatched: 19. In DNA, the CDR3 is TGTGCCAGCAGGCCCTACAAAGGGACAGATAAAGTCAACGAGCAGTACTTC. This sequence encodes CASRPYKGTDKVNEQYF.